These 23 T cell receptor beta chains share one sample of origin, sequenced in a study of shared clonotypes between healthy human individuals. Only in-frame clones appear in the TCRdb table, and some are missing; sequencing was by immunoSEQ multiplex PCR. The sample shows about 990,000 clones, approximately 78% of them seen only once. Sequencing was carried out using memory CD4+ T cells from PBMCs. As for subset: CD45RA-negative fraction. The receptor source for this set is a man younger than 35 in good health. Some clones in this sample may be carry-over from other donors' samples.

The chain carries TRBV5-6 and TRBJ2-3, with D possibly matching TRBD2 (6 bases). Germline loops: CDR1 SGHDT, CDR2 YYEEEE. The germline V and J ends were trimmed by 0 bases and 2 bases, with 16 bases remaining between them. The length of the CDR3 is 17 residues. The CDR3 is CASSLASVSGLTDTQYF. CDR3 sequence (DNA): TGTGCCAGCAGCTTGGCCTCGGTTAGCGGCCTCACAGATACGCAGTATTTT.

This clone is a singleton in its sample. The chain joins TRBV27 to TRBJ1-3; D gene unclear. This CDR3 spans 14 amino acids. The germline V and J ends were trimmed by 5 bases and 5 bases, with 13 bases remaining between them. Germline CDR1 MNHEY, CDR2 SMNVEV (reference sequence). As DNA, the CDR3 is TGTGCCAGCAGTACCTCTTTCGTGAGAAACACCATATATTTT. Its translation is CASSTSFVRNTIYF.

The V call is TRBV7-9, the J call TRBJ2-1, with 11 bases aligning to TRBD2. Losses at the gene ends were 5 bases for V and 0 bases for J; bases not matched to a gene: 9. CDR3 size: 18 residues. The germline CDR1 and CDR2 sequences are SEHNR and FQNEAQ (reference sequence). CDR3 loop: CASSATSGSASSYNEQFF. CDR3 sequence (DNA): TGTGCCAGCAGCGCTACTAGCGGGAGTGCTAGCTCCTACAATGAGCAGTTCTTC.

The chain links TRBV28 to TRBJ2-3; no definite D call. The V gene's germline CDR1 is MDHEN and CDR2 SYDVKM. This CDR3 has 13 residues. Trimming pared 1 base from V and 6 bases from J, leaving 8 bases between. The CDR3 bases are TGTGCCAGCAGTTTATCGGGTAGGGATACGCAGTATTTT. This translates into CASSLSGRDTQYF.

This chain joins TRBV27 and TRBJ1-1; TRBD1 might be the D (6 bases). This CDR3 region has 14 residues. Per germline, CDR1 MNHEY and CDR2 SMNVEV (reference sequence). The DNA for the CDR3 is TGTGCTAGGCCCAGGGGTAGTATGAACACTGAAGCTTTCTTT. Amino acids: CARPRGSMNTEAFF.

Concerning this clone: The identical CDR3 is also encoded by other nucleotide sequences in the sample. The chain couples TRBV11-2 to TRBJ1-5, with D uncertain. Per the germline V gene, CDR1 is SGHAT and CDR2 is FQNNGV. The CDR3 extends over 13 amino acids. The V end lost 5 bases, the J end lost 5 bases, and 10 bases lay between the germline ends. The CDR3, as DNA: TGTGCCAGCAGCCCGGACGGCGATCAGCCCCAGCATTTT. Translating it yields CASSPDGDQPQHF.

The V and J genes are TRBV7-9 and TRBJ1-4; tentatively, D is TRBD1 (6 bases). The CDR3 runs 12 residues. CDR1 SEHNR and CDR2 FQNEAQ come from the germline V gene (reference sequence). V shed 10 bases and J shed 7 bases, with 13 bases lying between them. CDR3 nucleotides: TGTGCCACCGGGACAAATGCTGAAAAACTGTTTTTT. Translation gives CATGTNAEKLFF.

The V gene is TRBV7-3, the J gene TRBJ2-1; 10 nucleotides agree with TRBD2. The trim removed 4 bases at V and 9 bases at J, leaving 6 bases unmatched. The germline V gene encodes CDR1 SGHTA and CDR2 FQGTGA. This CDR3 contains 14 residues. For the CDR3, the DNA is TGTGCCAGCAGCTCAAGGTCTAGCGGGGGTGAGCAGTTCTTC. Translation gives CASSSRSSGGEQFF.

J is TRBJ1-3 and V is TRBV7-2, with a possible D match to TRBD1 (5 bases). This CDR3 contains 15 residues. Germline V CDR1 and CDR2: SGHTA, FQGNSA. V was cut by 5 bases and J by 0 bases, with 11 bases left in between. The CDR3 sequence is CASSRDAHSGNTIYF. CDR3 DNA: TGTGCCAGCAGCCGGGACGCTCACTCTGGAAACACCATATATTTT.

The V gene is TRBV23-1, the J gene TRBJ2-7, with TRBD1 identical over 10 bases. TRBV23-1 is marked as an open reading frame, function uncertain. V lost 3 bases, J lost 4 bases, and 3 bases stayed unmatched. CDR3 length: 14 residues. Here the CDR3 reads CASSQRTGGYEQYF. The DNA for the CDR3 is TGCGCCAGCAGTCAGCGGACAGGGGGGTACGAGCAGTACTTC.

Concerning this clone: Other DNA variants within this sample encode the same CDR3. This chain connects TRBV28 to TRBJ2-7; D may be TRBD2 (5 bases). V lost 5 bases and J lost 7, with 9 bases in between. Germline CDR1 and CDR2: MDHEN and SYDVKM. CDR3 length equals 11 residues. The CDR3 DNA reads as TGTGCCAGCAGTATTGAGGGTGAGCAGTACTTC. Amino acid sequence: CASSIEGEQYF.

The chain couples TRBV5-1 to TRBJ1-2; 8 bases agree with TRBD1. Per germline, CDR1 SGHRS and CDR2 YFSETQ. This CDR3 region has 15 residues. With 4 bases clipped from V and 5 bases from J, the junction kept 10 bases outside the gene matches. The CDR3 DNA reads TGCGCCAGCAGCGGAACCCACGACAGGGGATATGGCTACACCTTC. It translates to CASSGTHDRGYGYTF.

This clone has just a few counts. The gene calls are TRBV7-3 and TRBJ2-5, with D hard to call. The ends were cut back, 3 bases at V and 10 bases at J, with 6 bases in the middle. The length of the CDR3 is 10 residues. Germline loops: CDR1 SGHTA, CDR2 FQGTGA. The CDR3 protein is CASSFPNQYF. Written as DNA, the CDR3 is TGTGCCAGCAGCTTCCCCAACCAGTACTTC.

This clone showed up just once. The CDR3 DNA reads as TGTGCCAGCAGCTTCGACAGGGGGCAGGGGAACACTGAAGCTTTCTTT. Amino acids: CASSFDRGQGNTEAFF. This sequence joins TRBV5-4 and TRBJ1-1, with TRBD1 identical over 10 bases. Germline V gives CDR1 SGHNT, CDR2 YYREEE (reference sequence). The CDR3 is 16 residues long. Trimming took 2 bases from V and 1 from J; bases not matched to a gene: 5.

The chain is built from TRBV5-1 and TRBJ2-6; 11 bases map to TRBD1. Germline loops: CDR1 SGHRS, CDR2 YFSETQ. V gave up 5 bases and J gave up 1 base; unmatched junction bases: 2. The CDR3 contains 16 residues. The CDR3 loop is CASSRDRGSGANVLTF. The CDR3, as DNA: TGCGCCAGCAGTCGGGACAGGGGGTCTGGGGCCAACGTCCTGACTTTC.

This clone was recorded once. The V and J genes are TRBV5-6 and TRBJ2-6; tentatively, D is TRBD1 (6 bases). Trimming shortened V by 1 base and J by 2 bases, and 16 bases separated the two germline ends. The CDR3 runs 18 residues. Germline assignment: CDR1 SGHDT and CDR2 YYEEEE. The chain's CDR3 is CASSLWGRNYPGANVLTF. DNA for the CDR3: TGTGCCAGCAGCTTGTGGGGGCGCAACTACCCTGGGGCCAACGTCCTGACTTTC.

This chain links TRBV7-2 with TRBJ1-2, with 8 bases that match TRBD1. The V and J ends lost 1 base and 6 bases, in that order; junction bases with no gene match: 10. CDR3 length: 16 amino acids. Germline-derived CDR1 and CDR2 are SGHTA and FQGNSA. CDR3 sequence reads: CASSLVLAGGFNGYTF. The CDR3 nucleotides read TGTGCCAGCAGCTTAGTCCTGGCAGGGGGCTTTAATGGCTACACCTTC. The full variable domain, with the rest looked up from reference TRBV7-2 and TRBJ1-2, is GAGVSQSPSNKVTEKGKDVELRCDPISGHTALYWYRQSLGQGLEFLIYFQGNSAPDKSGLPSDRFSAERTGGSVSTLTIQRTQQEDSAVYLCASSLVLAGGFNGYTFGSGTRLTVV.

CDR3 loop: CASSQALGSSGGPYEQYF. CDR3 sequence (DNA): TGCGCCAGCAGCCAAGCCTTGGGGTCTAGCGGGGGACCCTACGAGCAGTACTTC. The chain recombines TRBV4-3 with TRBJ2-7, with TRBD2 matching over 10 bases. V trimming: 1 base; J trimming: 2 bases; junction bases outside the gene matches: 11. Germline V CDR1 and CDR2: LGHNA, YSLEER. CDR3 length: 18 residues.

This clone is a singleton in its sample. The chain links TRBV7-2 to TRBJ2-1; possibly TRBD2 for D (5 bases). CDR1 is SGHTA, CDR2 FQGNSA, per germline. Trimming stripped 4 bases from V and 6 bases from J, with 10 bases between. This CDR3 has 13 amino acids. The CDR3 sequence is CASSSRGFNEQFF. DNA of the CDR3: TGTGCCAGCAGCTCCCGGGGATTCAATGAGCAGTTCTTC. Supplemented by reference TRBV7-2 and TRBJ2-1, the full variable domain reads GAGVSQSPSNKVTEKGKDVELRCDPISGHTALYWYRQSLGQGLEFLIYFQGNSAPDKSGLPSDRFSAERTGGSVSTLTIQRTQQEDSAVYLCASSSRGFNEQFFGPGTRLTVL.

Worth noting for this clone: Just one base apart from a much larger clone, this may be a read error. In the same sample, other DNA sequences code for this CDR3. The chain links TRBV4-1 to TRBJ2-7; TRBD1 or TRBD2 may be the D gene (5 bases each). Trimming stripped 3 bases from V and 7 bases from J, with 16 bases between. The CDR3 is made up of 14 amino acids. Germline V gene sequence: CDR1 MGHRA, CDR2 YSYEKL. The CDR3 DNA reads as TGCGCCAGCAGCCAGAAAGGGGAGACGGGGGAGCAGTACTTC. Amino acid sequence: CASSQKGETGEQYF.

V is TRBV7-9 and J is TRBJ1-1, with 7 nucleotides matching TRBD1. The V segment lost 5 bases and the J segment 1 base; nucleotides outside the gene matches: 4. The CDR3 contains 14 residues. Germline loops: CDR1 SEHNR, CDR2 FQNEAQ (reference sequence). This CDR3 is CASSPRQGNTEAFF. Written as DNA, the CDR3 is TGTGCCAGCAGCCCCCGACAGGGGAACACTGAAGCTTTCTTT.

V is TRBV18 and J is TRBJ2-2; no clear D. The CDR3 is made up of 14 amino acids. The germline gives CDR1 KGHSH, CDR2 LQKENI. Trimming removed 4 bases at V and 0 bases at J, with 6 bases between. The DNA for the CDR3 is TGTGCCAGCTCACGACGTACGAACACCGGGGAGCTGTTTTTT. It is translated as CASSRRTNTGELFF. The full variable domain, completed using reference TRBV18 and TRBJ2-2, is NAGVMQNPRHLVRRRGQEARLRCSPMKGHSHVYWYRQLPEEGLKFMVYLQKENIIDESGMPKERFSAEFPKEGPSILRIQQVVRGDSAAYFCASSRRTNTGELFFGEGSRLTVL.

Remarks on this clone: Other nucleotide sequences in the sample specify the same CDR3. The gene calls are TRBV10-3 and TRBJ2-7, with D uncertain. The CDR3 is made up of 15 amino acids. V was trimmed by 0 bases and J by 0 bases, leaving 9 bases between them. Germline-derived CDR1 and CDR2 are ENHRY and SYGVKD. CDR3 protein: CAISESQASSYEQYF. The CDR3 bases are TGTGCCATCAGTGAGTCACAAGCTTCCTCCTACGAGCAGTACTTC.